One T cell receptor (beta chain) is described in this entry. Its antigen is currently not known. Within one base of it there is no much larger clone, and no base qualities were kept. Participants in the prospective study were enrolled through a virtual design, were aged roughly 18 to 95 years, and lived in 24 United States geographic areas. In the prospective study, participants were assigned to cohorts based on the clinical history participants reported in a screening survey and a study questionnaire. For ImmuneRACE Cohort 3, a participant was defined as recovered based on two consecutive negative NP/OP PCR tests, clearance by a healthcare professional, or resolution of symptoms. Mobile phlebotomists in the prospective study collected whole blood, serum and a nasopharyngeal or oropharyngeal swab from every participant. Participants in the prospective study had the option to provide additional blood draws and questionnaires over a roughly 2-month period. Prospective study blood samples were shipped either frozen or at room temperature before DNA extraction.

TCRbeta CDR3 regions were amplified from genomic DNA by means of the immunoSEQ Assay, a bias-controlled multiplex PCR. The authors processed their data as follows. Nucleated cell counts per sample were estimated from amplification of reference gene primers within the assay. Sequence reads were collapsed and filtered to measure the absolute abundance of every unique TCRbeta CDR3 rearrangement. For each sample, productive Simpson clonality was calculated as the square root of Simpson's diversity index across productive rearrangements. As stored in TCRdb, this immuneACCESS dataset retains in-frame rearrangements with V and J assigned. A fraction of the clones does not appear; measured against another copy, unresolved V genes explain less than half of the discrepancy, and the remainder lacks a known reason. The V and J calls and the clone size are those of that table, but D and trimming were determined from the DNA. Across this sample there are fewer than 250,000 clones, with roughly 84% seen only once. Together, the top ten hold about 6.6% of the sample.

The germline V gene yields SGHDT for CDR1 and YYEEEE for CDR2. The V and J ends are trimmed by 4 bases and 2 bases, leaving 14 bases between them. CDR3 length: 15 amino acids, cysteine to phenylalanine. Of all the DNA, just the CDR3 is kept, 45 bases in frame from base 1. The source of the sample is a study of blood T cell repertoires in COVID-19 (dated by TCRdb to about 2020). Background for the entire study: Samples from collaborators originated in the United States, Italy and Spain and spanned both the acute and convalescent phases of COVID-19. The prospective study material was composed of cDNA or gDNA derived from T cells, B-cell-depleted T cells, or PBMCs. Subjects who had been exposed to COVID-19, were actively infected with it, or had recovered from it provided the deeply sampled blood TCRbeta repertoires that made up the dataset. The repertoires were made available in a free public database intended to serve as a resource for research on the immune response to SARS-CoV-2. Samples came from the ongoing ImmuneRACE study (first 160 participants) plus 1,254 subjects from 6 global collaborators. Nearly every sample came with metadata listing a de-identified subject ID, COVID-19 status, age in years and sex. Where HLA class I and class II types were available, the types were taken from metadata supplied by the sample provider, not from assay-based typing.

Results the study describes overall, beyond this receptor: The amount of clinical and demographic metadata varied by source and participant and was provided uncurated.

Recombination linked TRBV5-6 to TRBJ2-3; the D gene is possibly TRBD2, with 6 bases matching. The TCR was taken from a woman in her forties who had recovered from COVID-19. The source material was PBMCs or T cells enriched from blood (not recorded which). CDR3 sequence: CASSRRGSYTDTQYF. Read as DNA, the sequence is TGTGCCAGCAGCCGGCGGGGCAGCTACACAGATACGCAGTATTTT.